The following is a T cell receptor beta chain sequence with its context. As yet, its antigen is unknown. From the 5' RACE reads, TCRdb called clonotypes with MiXCR, one entry per CDR3 protein. The table lists a few hundred thousand distinct CDR3 sequences, about 10% of them singletons. This entry belongs to a study of CD8 T cells in ankylosing spondylitis. Notes on the study in general: Disease-linked clones proved CD8+ and comparatively uncommon in peripheral blood. Disease-linked clones reportedly concentrated significantly in matched ankylosing spondylitis synovial fluid.

The sequence came from a male donor with ankylosing spondylitis or in good health (not recorded which). The sequencing sample was made of blood, either unsorted or a sorted T cell fraction (not recorded which).

The CDR3 loop reads CASSLVLAGLNEQFF. The CDR3 DNA reads as TGTGCCAGCAGCTTAGTCCTAGCGGGACTCAATGAGCAGTTCTTC. The chain joins TRBV11-3 to TRBJ2-1, with TRBD2 matching 9 bases. Germline CDR1 is SGHNT and CDR2 is YENEEA. There are 15 residues in the CDR3. V dropped 1 base and J dropped 6; count of bases not matched to a gene: 4.